Described below is a single T cell receptor beta chain sequence and its context. The antigen it recognizes is unknown. No clone much larger than this one lies a single base away; base qualities are absent. Patients with a history of autoimmune disease or receiving systemic immunosuppression were excluded from the trial. Peripheral blood for TCR sequencing was drawn from every dose cohort at baseline, at cycle 4 day 1 and at cycle 7 day 1. The samples were taken from a phase I, first-in-human, multicenter, open-label dose-escalation trial of ivuxolimab. Adults with locally advanced or metastatic melanoma, renal cell carcinoma, hepatocellular carcinoma or head and neck squamous cell carcinoma were enrolled in the trial. Before TCR sequencing, CD4+ and CD8+ T cells were separately sorted from peripheral blood. The sample originates from a study of OX40 agonist ivuxolimab in advanced cancers. As for the study more broadly: Ivuxolimab, which targeted the costimulatory receptor OX40 (CD134), was an agonistic, fully human IgG2 monoclonal antibody. Partial responses were achieved by three dose-escalation patients, of whom one had hepatocellular carcinoma and two had cutaneous melanoma. The paper covers the monotherapy dose-escalation part of the phase I ivuxolimab trial, which included N of about 50 patients. Prior anti-PD-1, anti-PD-L1 or anti-CTLA-4 therapy was permitted, and checkpoint inhibitors had been received by around 39% of dose-escalation patients. Peripheral TCRbeta sequencing was intended to test whether TCR sequence diversity was altered and clonal T-cell expansion was caused by ivuxolimab. The dose-escalation cohort was 82.7% male with a mean age of around 64 years, ranging from roughly 20 to 85. Of the approximately 50 dose-escalation patients, hepatocellular carcinoma was present in about 19, melanoma in roughly 15, renal cell carcinoma in 9 and head and neck cancer in 9. Intravenous ivuxolimab was administered to patients every 2 weeks at six dose levels: 0.01, 0.1, 0.3, 1.5, 3 and 10 mg/kg.

The investigation overall reported the following: Which antigens the clonally expanded peripheral T cells were specific for was not determined. In partial responders in the 0.1-3.0 mg/kg groups, normalized peripheral clonal expansion was found to be among the lowest, especially among CD8+ T cells. Low levels of normalized T-cell clonal expansion were also shown by some nonresponding patients. At doses from 0.1 to 3.0 mg/kg, clonal expansion was seen in both CD4+ and CD8+ blood T cells between baseline and week 6. After ivuxolimab, more expanded clones were found on average in CD8+ T cells than in CD4+ T cells.

For sequencing of the TCRbeta CDR3 region, genomic DNA was extracted from the sorted cells. The immunoSEQ Assay was used to sequence the TCRbeta CDR3 regions. In TCRdb, the immuneACCESS table is reduced to in-frame sequences with V and J assigned. These tables do not hold every clone; where another copy was compared, an unresolved V gene accounts for under half, and the others remain unexplained. This sample has around 81,000 clones in its table, and roughly 88% of those were observed once. The ten largest clones capture roughly 0.98% of the sample. Its CDR3 holds 19 amino acids, cysteine through phenylalanine. Only the CDR3 region is kept as DNA, spanning 57 bases read in frame from base 1. V lost 1 base and J lost 5 bases, and the count of bases not matched to a germline gene is 10. CDR1 and CDR2 are drawn from the germline V gene (reference sequence): LNHNV, YYDKDF.

The sequences come from CD4+ or CD8+ T cells sorted from blood, collected in a trial of the OX40 agonist ivuxolimab. The sequence joins TRBV15 to TRBJ2-3, with 15 bases matching TRBD2. The sequence derives from an adult with an advanced solid tumor such as melanoma, head and neck, liver or kidney cancer. The sequenced DNA: TGTGCCACCAGCAGAGTCATTAGGACTAGCGGGAGGGCCCGAGATACGCAGTATTTT. Translated, this gives CATSRVIRTSGRARDTQYF.